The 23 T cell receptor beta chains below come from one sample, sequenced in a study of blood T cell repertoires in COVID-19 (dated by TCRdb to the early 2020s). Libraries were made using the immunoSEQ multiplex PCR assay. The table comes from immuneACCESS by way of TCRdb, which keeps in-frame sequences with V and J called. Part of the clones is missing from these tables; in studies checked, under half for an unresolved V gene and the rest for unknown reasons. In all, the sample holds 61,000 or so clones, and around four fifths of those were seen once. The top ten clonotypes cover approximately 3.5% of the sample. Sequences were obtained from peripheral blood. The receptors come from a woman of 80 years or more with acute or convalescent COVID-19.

The CDR3 DNA sequence: TGTGCCAGCAGTCCCACGAGTAACAGTAGGAATTCACCCCTCCACTTT. Translation: CASSPTSNSRNSPLHF. The chain employs TRBV25-1 and TRBJ1-6; no reliable D call. The CDR3 consists of 16 residues. The ends were cut back, 5 bases at V and 7 bases at J, with 18 bases in the middle. Germline V gives CDR1 MGHDK, CDR2 SYGVNS. Looking up the rest from reference TRBV25-1 and TRBJ1-6 gives the full variable domain: EADIYQTPRYLVIGTGKKITLECSQTMGHDKMYWYQQDPGMELHLIHYSYGVNSTEKGDLSSESTVSRIRTEHFPLTLESARPSHTSQYLCASSPTSNSRNSPLHFGNGTRLTVT.

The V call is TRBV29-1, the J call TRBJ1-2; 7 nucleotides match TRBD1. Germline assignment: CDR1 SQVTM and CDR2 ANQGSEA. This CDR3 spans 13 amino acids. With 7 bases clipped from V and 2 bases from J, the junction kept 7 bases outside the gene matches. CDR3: CSDLTGPNYGYTF. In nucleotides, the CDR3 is TGCAGCGATTTGACAGGGCCCAACTATGGCTACACCTTC.

CDR3 in amino acids: CAWSGGQGAINTQYF. In nucleotides, the CDR3 is TGTGCCTGGAGTGGGGGACAGGGGGCAATTAATACGCAGTATTTT. The chain carries TRBV30 and TRBJ2-3, with 12 positions matching TRBD1. The CDR3 loop spans 15 amino acids. Germline V CDR1 and CDR2: GTSNPN, SVGIG (reference sequence). J was trimmed by 7 bases and V by 1 base; bases with no gene match: 6.

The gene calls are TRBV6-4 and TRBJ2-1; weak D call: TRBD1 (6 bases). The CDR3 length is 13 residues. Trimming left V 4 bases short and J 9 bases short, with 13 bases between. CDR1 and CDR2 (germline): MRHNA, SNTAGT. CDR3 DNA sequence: TGTGCCAGCAGTGTCCTACAGGGTGGTGAGCAGTTCTTC. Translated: CASSVLQGGEQFF.

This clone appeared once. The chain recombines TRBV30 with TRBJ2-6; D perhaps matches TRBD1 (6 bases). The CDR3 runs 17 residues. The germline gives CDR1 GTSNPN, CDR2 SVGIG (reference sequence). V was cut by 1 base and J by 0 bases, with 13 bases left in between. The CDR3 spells CAWSAGHGISGANVLTF. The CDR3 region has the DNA TGTGCCTGGAGTGCGGGACACGGGATCTCTGGGGCCAACGTCCTGACTTTC.

The CDR3 DNA reads as TGTGCCAGCAGCCTAACGGGACAGGGGGCTTATGGCTACACCTTC. Its protein is CASSLTGQGAYGYTF. The V call is TRBV9, the J call TRBJ1-2; 12 nucleotides agree with TRBD1. Germline CDR1 SGDLS, CDR2 YYNGEE. V was pared by 4 bases and J by 5 bases, with 6 bases of the junction left unmatched. The CDR3 covers 15 residues.

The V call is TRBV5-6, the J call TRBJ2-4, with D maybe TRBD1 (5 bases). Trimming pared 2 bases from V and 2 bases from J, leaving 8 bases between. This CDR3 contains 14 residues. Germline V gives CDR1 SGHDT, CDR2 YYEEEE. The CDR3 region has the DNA TGTGCCAGCAGCTTCAAGGGGTCCAAAAACATTCAGTACTTC. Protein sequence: CASSFKGSKNIQYF.

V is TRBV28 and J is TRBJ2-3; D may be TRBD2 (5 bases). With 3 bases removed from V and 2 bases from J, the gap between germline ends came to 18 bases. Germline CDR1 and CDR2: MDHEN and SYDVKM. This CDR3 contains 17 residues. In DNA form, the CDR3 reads TGTGCCAGCAGTTTTGTTTTTTGGTGGGAGCCCACAGATACGCAGTATTTT. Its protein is CASSFVFWWEPTDTQYF.

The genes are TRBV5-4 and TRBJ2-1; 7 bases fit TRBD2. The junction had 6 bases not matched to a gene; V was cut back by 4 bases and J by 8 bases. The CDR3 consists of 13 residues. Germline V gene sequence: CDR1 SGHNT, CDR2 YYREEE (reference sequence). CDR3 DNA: TGTGCCAGCAGCCCACCGGGGGGTCATGAGCAGTTCTTC. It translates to CASSPPGGHEQFF.

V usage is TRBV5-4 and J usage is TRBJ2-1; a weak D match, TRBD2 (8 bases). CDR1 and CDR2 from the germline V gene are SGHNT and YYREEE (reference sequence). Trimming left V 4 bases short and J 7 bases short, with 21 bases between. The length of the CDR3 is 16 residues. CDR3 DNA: TGTGCCAGCAGCCGAGGGGGCGGGGGGAGTTATAATGAGCAGTTCTTC. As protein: CASSRGGGGSYNEQFF.

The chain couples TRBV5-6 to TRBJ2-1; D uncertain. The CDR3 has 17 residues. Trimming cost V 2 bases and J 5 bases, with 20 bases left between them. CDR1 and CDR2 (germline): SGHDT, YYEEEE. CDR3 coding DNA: TGTGCCAGCAGCTTCTATTTCGCCTTAACCTTGAACAATGAGCAGTTCTTC. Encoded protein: CASSFYFALTLNNEQFF.

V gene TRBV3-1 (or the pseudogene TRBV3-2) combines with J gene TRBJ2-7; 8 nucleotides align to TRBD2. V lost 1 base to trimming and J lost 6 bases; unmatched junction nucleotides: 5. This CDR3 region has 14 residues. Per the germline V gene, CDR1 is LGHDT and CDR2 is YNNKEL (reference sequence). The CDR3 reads CASSQGAGVGEQYF. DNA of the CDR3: TGTGCCAGCAGCCAAGGAGCGGGAGTGGGCGAGCAGTACTTC.

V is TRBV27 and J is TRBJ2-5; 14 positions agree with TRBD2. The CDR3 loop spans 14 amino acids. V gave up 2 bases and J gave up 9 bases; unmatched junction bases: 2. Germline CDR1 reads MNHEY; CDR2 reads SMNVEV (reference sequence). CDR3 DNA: TGTGCCAGCAGTTTAGGGACTAGCGGGAGTCCCCAGTACTTC. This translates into CASSLGTSGSPQYF.

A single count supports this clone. CDR3 DNA: TGCGCCAGCAGCTCGGAGGAGAACACTGAAGCTTTCTTT. As protein: CASSSEENTEAFF. This sequence joins TRBV5-1 and TRBJ1-1; D uncertain. CDR1 SGHRS and CDR2 YFSETQ come from the germline V gene. The CDR3 spans 13 residues. Between the trimmed V and J ends, which lost 3 bases and 1 base, there was a span of 7 bases.

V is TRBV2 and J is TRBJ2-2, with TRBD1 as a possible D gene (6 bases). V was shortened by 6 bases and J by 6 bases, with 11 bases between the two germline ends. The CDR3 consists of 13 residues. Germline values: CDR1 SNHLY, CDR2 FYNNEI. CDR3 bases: TGTGCCAGCAGCATCACAGGGTCCGGGGAGCTGTTTTTT. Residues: CASSITGSGELFF.

The CDR3 loop reads CASSLGEEQPQHF. CDR3 bases: TGTGCCAGCAGCCTTGGGGAGGAACAGCCCCAGCATTTT. The chain recombines TRBV14 with TRBJ1-5; D is undetermined. The length of the CDR3 is 13 residues. Germline V lookup: CDR1 SGHDN, CDR2 FVKESK. V lost 4 bases and J lost 7, with 11 bases in between.

CDR3 DNA sequence: TGTGCCTGGAGTGACAGGATCGCCGGGGAGCTGTTTTTT. It encodes CAWSDRIAGELFF. The chain joins TRBV30 to TRBJ2-2; a possible D gene is TRBD1 (5 bases). This CDR3 region has 13 residues. Trimming cost V 1 base and J 6 bases, with 9 bases left between them. In germline, CDR1 is GTSNPN, CDR2 SVGIG (reference sequence).

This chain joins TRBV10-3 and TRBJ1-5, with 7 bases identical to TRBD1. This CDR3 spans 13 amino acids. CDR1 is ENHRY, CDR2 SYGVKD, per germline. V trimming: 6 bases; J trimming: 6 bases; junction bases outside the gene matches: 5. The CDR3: CAIRQGLGQPQHF. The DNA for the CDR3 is TGTGCCATCAGACAGGGGTTGGGTCAGCCCCAGCATTTT.

CDR3 protein: CASSYTSGRKGEQYF. The CDR3 coding sequence is TGTGCCAGCAGTTACACTAGCGGGAGGAAGGGCGAGCAGTACTTC. This chain links TRBV6-5 with TRBJ2-7; TRBD2 matches 12 bases. With V trimmed by 2 bases and J by 6 bases, 5 bases remained unmatched. The germline gives CDR1 MNHEY, CDR2 SVGAGI. The CDR3 totals 15 residues.

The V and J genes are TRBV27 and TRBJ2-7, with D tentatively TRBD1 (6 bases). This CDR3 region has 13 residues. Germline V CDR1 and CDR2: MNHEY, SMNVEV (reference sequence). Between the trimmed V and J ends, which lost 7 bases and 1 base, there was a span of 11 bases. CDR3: CASIGTNSYEQYF. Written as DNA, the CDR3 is TGTGCCAGCATCGGGACAAATTCCTACGAGCAGTACTTC.

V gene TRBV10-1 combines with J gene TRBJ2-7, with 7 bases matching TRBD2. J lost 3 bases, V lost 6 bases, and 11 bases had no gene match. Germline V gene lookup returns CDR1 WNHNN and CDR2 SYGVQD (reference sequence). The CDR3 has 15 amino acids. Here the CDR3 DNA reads TGCGCCAGCAGATTTTGTGTTGGCGGGGGCTACGAGCAGTACTTC. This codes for CASRFCVGGGYEQYF.

CDR3 protein: CASSPGQKNHRNTEAFF. DNA for the CDR3: TGTGCCAGCAGCCCCGGACAGAAAAACCACAGGAACACTGAAGCTTTCTTT. The chain links TRBV14 to TRBJ1-1; D may be TRBD1 (6 bases). This CDR3 contains 17 residues. V was clipped by 4 bases and J by 1 base, with 19 bases between them. CDR1 SGHDN and CDR2 FVKESK come from the germline V gene.

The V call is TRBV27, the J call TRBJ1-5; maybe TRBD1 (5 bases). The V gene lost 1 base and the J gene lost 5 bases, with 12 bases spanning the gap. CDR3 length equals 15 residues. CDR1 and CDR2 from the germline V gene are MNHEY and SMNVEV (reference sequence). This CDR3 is CASSLFSRGDQPQHF. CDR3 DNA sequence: TGTGCCAGCAGTTTATTCTCACGGGGGGATCAGCCCCAGCATTTT.